This TCR beta chain comes out of a study of cytomegalovirus exposure and HLA in healthy donors. The PCR employed 60 Vbeta primers together with 13 Jbeta primers. Here immunoSEQ multiplex PCR was the method, and the copy in TCRdb shows in-frame clones only, minus some. The table has 100,000 to 150,000 clones, about 80% seen once. Specimen: PBMCs. The source is a man aged 25-45 years in good health and CMV-seronegative.

This CDR3 reads CASSPDRSNYGYTF. The DNA for the CDR3 is TGCGCCAGCAGCCCCGACAGGTCTAACTATGGCTACACCTTC. J is TRBJ1-2 and V is TRBV4-3, with D maybe TRBD1 (6 bases). Germline V gives CDR1 LGHNA, CDR2 YSLEER. The V end lost 4 bases, the J end lost 0 bases, and 9 bases lay between the germline ends. This CDR3 has 14 residues.